This TCR beta chain was recorded in a study of human versus mouse CDR3 diversity and MHC coevolution. Germline V gives CDR1 SGHNT, CDR2 YYREEE (reference sequence). This CDR3 contains 13 residues. The V end was cut by 0 bases, the J end by 6 bases, with 10 bases between. Clones were sequenced by immunoSEQ multiplex PCR, and TCRdb holds only the in-frame ones, with some missing. Counted here are 86,000 or so clones, about 93% occurring once; the ten biggest clones make up roughly 1.3%. What was sequenced was naive CD4+ T cells from blood. Described subset: CD45RO-negative CD62L-positive naive CD4 T cells. The chain recombines TRBV5-4 with TRBJ2-7; tentatively, D is TRBD2 (5 bases). The sequence derives from a person aged 25 to 69 in good health. The DNA for the CDR3 is TGTGCCAGCAGCTTGGGAGGGAAGATCGAGCAGTACTTC. This gives the protein CASSLGGKIEQYF.